This T cell receptor beta chain was sequenced in a study of shared clonotypes between healthy human individuals (dated by TCRdb to the early 2020s). About the study as a whole: Two women and a few men aged 18 to 49 years were included in the cohort. For each donor, CD4 naive and CD4 memory were each given three plates, CD8 naive was given two plates, and CD8 memory was given one plate. Between about 0.9 and 9 billion PBMCs per donor were obtained by leukapheresis. Blood TCR repertoires of a handful of healthy adults were deeply sequenced to estimate repertoire size and the extent of clonotype sharing between individuals. Libraries were prepared and TCR repertoires were sequenced by different laboratories using diverse techniques, in order to increase sequencing depth and limit assay-specific biases. Beyond this particular receptor, the publication reports: Based on pairwise subsampling, the degree of clonotype sharing among donors was expected to be affected by sequencing depth. Sharing across a few donors was observed for about 5% of naive CD4, over 3% of naive CD8, about 2.5% of memory CD4, and around 0.44% of memory CD8 clonotypes. Clonotypes shared by all four sorted-subset donors showed higher generation probabilities than non-shared clonotypes. Because the study included a small number of donors, the genetic and exposure-history diversity represented was limited. Sampling was restricted to blood, and TCR repertoires in tissues likely differ from the TCR repertoires found in blood. Larger estimated clonotype richness was generally found for naive subsets than for memory subsets. Incomplete sequencing was indicated by rarefaction of sorted-subset datasets, despite the large sequencing depth.

Using the deep immunoSEQ assay, TCR CDR3 regions were amplified from genomic DNA by multiplex PCR. Extracted genomic DNA from each cell subset was spread evenly across all wells of several immunoSEQ 96-well plates, with each plate serving as a replicate. For sorted subsets, around 200 ng genomic DNA, equal to 30,000 to 35,000 T cell genomes, was loaded into each replicate PCR. The purified libraries were quantified using a Qubit 3.0 fluorometer, sized with a Bioanalyzer 2100, and then quantified again using the KAPA Library Quantification kit. A separate single-read 150-cycle Illumina NextSeq 550 flow cell was used to sequence each immunoSEQ 96-well plate. The published analysis was carried out like this. Because the immunoSEQ output included only junctional sequences and no quality scores, the filtering could not be the same as the filtering used for full-length reads. To assign V/J genes and CDR3, sequences were annotated using PyIR, a Python wrapper for IgBLAST v1.9, with IMGT germline references. Reads with weak V/J assignments (E-value above 1e-6), missing CDR3, stop codons, out-of-frame junctions, or ambiguous translated residues were removed. V3J clonotypes were defined by identical inferred V gene, J gene, and CDR3 amino acid sequence. To compute the percentage overlap between repertoires, the number of shared unique clonotypes was divided by the size of the smaller repertoire. Richness of each repertoire was evaluated using RTK rarefaction, the Chao1 estimator, and Recon v2.1 estimates of unobserved clonotypes. Generation probabilities for all TCRbeta clonotypes obtained by the gDNA method from a handful of donors were computed using OLGA. As stored in TCRdb, this immuneACCESS dataset retains in-frame rearrangements with V and J assigned. A fraction of the clones does not appear; measured against another copy, unresolved V genes explain less than half of the discrepancy, and the remainder lacks a known reason. The DNA was the basis for D and trimming; V, J and clone size are from that table. The sample data list some 2.4 million clones, and approximately 93% of these were observed just once. Together, the top ten hold approximately 0.37% of the sample.

This clone was recorded a few times. What antigen it recognizes has not been identified. Base-call qualities are not available, and no considerably larger clone is one nucleotide away. Reading from cysteine to phenylalanine, the CDR3 counts 12 amino acids. Kept here is only the CDR3 DNA, which spans 36 bases and is read in frame from base 1. Looking up the germline V gene yields CDR1 MNHNS and CDR2 SASEGT. The V and J ends are trimmed by 7 bases and 2 bases, leaving 9 bases between them. Healthy HIV-negative adults with no recently reported acute infections or vaccinations were included as donors. Only Caucasian adults living in Nashville, Tennessee, USA were represented among the donors. Magnetic negative selection was used to enrich CD4+ T cells, after which naive cells were positively selected on CD45RA and the negative fraction became the memory subset. After blood collection by leukapheresis, PBMCs were isolated using Ficoll-Histopaque density gradient centrifugation and then cryopreserved in the vapor phase of liquid nitrogen. Analytical flow cytometry was used to check the purity and quantity of every magnetically sorted T cell population. Genomic DNA was isolated from every sorted fraction and measured by UV absorbance on a Nanodrop 2000c.

This TCR was recovered from a man aged 18-30 years in good health. Some clones in this sample may be carry-over from other donors' samples. Sequenced material: naive CD4+ T cells from PBMCs. The cell subset or site label on this specimen signifies: CD45RA+ positively selected. This receptor chain uses TRBV6-1 and TRBJ2-7; TRBD1 is possibly the D segment (5 matching bases). The DNA reads TGTGCCAGCAAAAGGGGCACCTACGAGCAGTACTTC. This sequence encodes CASKRGTYEQYF.